Shown below are 2 T cell receptor beta chains from a single sample sequenced in a study of blood T cell repertoires in COVID-19. Sequenced by immunoSEQ multiplex PCR; TCRdb stores in-frame clones only, minus some. The sample lists 200,000 to 250,000 clones, 87% occurring once. The specimen was PBMCs or T cells enriched from blood (not recorded which). The source is a man aged 25 to 40 who had recovered from COVID-19.

This chain joins TRBV11-2 and TRBJ1-2; 7 bases are a match to TRBD1. CDR3 length: 18 amino acids. CDR1 and CDR2 (germline): SGHAT, FQNNGV. J was trimmed by 1 base and V by 1 base; bases with no gene match: 12. The CDR3 nucleotides are TGTGCCAGCAGCTTAGTCGGGATGGACAGGAGTAGTAACTATGGCTACACCTTC. It codes for CASSLVGMDRSSNYGYTF.

This clone was observed once. This rearrangement joins TRBV19 to TRBJ2-7, with a possible D match to TRBD1 (5 bases). Looked up from germline, CDR1 is LNHDA and CDR2 is SQIVND (reference sequence). The CDR3 contains 14 residues. V shed 10 bases and J shed 3 bases, with 19 bases lying between them. CDR3 nucleotides: TGTGCCACTCAAGACCAGGGAAACAACTACGAGCAGTACTTC. Residues: CATQDQGNNYEQYF.